The next 15 T cell receptor beta chains were all read from a single sample in a study of blood T cell repertoires in COVID-19. TCRdb keeps only in-frame clones here, not all; method: immunoSEQ multiplex PCR. The sample holds 90,000 to 100,000 clones; over 75% are singletons and the top ten take around an eighth. Source material: peripheral blood. The source of these receptors is a human donor in a cohort sampled during active COVID-19.

V and J are TRBV2 and TRBJ1-2; 8 nucleotides line up with TRBD1. V was clipped by 4 bases and J by 7 bases; unmatched bases: 8. Germline loops: CDR1 SNHLY, CDR2 FYNNEI. The CDR3 has 14 amino acids. The CDR3 protein is CASSVETGDSGYTF. The CDR3 DNA follows: TGTGCCAGCAGTGTCGAGACAGGGGATTCTGGCTACACCTTC.

The rearrangement links TRBV6-2 or TRBV6-3 to TRBJ2-2, with 8 bases lining up with TRBD2. This CDR3 has 15 residues. Germline V gene lookup returns CDR1 MNHEY and CDR2 SVGEGT. The trim removed 8 bases at V and 0 bases at J, leaving 5 bases unmatched. The CDR3 loop reads CASCRLAPNTGELFF. The CDR3, as DNA: TGTGCCAGCTGCCGACTAGCGCCGAACACCGGGGAGCTGTTTTTT.

This chain connects TRBV9 to TRBJ2-7; TRBD2 is a possible D gene (5 bases). The CDR3 contains 16 residues. The germline gives CDR1 SGDLS, CDR2 YYNGEE. Trimming cost V 0 bases and J 0 bases, with 13 bases left between them. CDR3 amino acids: CASSVGSVGNSYEQYF. CDR3 DNA: TGTGCCAGCAGCGTAGGGTCGGTCGGGAACTCCTACGAGCAGTACTTC.

The genes are TRBV7-2 and TRBJ2-3, with D maybe TRBD2 (7 bases). Trimming stripped 4 bases from V and 5 bases from J, with 16 bases between. Germline values: CDR1 SGHTA, CDR2 FQGNSA. The CDR3 is 15 amino acids. CDR3 sequence reads: CASSSSGGRGDTQYF. Here the CDR3 DNA reads TGTGCCAGCAGCTCATCGGGGGGCCGGGGAGATACGCAGTATTTT.

V and J are TRBV19 and TRBJ2-1; 9 bases map to TRBD2. The CDR3 extends over 16 amino acids. After removal of 4 bases from V and 7 bases from J, the junction contained 11 bases not matched to a gene. In germline, CDR1 is LNHDA, CDR2 SQIVND (reference sequence). The CDR3 is CASSTQGLAGRNEQFF. In DNA form, the CDR3 reads TGTGCCAGTAGTACTCAGGGCCTAGCGGGACGGAATGAGCAGTTCTTC.

V is TRBV5-1 and J is TRBJ1-5, with D unresolved. With 0 bases removed from V and 7 bases from J, the gap between germline ends came to 5 bases. Germline CDR1 and CDR2: SGHRS and YFSETQ. CDR3 length: 12 amino acids. CDR3 in DNA: TGCGCCAGCAGCTTGGACGGGCAGCCCCAGCATTTT. This encodes CASSLDGQPQHF. Combining the CDR3 with reference TRBV5-1 and TRBJ1-5 gives the whole variable domain KAGVTQTPRYLIKTRGQQVTLSCSPISGHRSVSWYQQTPGQGLQFLFEYFSETQRNKGNFPGRFSGRQFSNSRSEMNVSTLELGDSALYLCASSLDGQPQHFGDGTRLSIL.

The chain recombines TRBV5-1 with TRBJ2-3, with 9 positions matching TRBD1. Germline CDR1 SGHRS, CDR2 YFSETQ. The CDR3 runs to 18 residues. V trimming: 0 bases; J trimming: 1 base; junction bases outside the gene matches: 9. In nucleotides, the CDR3 is TGCGCCAGCAGCTTGGGGGGGACAGGGCCAAAGGGCACAGATACGCAGTATTTT. It encodes CASSLGGTGPKGTDTQYF.

This clone occurred a few times. The rearrangement links TRBV10-1 to TRBJ2-1, with D possibly being TRBD1 (5 bases). The CDR3 sequence is 16 residues long. V was shortened by 2 bases and J by 4 bases, with 15 bases between the two germline ends. Germline lookup yields CDR1 WNHNN and CDR2 SYGVQD (reference sequence). The CDR3 DNA reads TGCGCCAGCAGTGAGGGGGTGGGGCCAATATACAATGAGCAGTTCTTC. It is translated as CASSEGVGPIYNEQFF.

The genes are TRBV6-4 and TRBJ1-1; no definite D call. Trimming stripped 6 bases from V and 1 base from J, with 9 bases between. The germline V gene has CDR1 MRHNA and CDR2 SNTAGT. The CDR3 length is 13 residues. For the CDR3, the DNA is TGTGCCAGCAGGGCTACAGAGAACACTGAAGCTTTCTTT. Its protein product is CASRATENTEAFF.

The CDR3 loop reads CASSFGTGYGYTF. The DNA of the CDR3 is TGTGCCAGCAGTTTTGGGACAGGCTATGGCTACACCTTC. The rearrangement joins TRBV12-3 or TRBV12-4 to TRBJ1-2; 8 bases line up with TRBD1. The CDR3 is 13 amino acids. V dropped 3 bases and J dropped 4; count of bases not matched to a gene: 1.

This sequence joins TRBV9 and TRBJ2-5; 7 bases are a match to TRBD2. Trimming cost V 3 bases and J 7 bases; bases outside gene matches: 6. This CDR3 region has 13 residues. Per the germline V gene, CDR1 is SGDLS and CDR2 is YYNGEE. CDR3 residues: CASSGGGGGTQYF. The CDR3 bases are TGTGCCAGCAGCGGAGGAGGCGGGGGGACCCAGTACTTC.

The chain carries TRBV4-3 and TRBJ2-2; possible D gene TRBD2, 6 bases. Germline V gene data show CDR1 as LGHNA and CDR2 as YSLEER. V shed 2 bases and J shed 6 bases, with 16 bases lying between them. The CDR3 runs 16 residues. In DNA form, the CDR3 reads TGCGCCAGCAGCCAACCTTTACGGGGGAGTGCCGGGGAGCTGTTTTTT. Its translation: CASSQPLRGSAGELFF.

The chain links TRBV5-4 to TRBJ2-3, with 16 bases fitting TRBD2. CDR3 size: 17 residues. The germline V gene has CDR1 SGHNT and CDR2 YYREEE (reference sequence). V shed 4 bases and J 3 bases; nucleotides not matched to a gene: 5. The CDR3 DNA sequence: TGTGCCAGCAGCGGGGGGACTAGCGGGAGGGCGACAGATACGCAGTATTTT. Translated, it gives CASSGGTSGRATDTQYF.

J is TRBJ1-6 and V is TRBV29-1, with 10 nucleotides matching TRBD1. V lost 6 bases to trimming and J lost 8 bases; unmatched junction nucleotides: 1. This CDR3 is built from 12 residues. Germline CDR1 is SQVTM and CDR2 is ANQGSEA. CDR3 sequence (DNA): TGCAGCGTGGGGACAGGGGATTCACCCCTCCACTTT. Translation: CSVGTGDSPLHF.

The chain links TRBV30 to TRBJ2-1; 16 nucleotides line up with TRBD2. Germline V gene data show CDR1 as GTSNPN and CDR2 as SVGIG (reference sequence). This CDR3 region has 17 residues. The V segment lost 8 bases and the J segment 0 bases; nucleotides outside the gene matches: 7. The CDR3 nucleotides are TGTGCCCGGGCGGGACTAGCGGGAGGGAGCTCCTACAATGAGCAGTTCTTC. Translating gives CARAGLAGGSSYNEQFF.